The next 7 T cell receptor beta chains were all read from a single sample in a study of identical twins. MiXCR, applied by TCRdb to the 5' RACE reads, yields one record per CDR3 protein. The sample comprises approximately 690,000 distinct CDR3 sequences, roughly 6% of which are singletons, and around 1.9% rests with the top ten. Material for sequencing was naive T cells sorted from blood. The receptors stem from a young man in good health.

This chain joins TRBV20-1 and TRBJ1-1, with 10 bases lining up with TRBD1. Unmatched junction bases numbered 11, after V lost 4 bases and J lost 9 bases. This CDR3 comprises 14 residues. The germline V gene encodes CDR1 DFQATT and CDR2 SNEGSKA (reference sequence). Here the CDR3 reads CSAKRQGAEIQAFF. CDR3 DNA: TGCAGTGCTAAAAGACAGGGGGCCGAGATTCAAGCTTTCTTT.

This sequence joins TRBV10-3 and TRBJ2-7; D is perhaps TRBD2 (5 bases). Looked up from germline, CDR1 is ENHRY and CDR2 is SYGVKD. CDR3 length equals 13 residues. Deletions cut 4 bases from V and 2 bases from J, with 9 bases between. CDR3 protein: CAISAGMPYEQYV. DNA of the CDR3: TGTGCCATCAGTGCCGGGATGCCCTACGAGCAGTACGTC.

At least ten counts were recorded for this clonotype. The rearrangement joins TRBV5-4 to TRBJ2-7; D is possibly TRBD2 (5 bases). The V gene lost 1 base and the J gene lost 4 bases, with 12 bases spanning the gap. The CDR3 runs to 14 residues. Germline V gives CDR1 SGHNT, CDR2 YYREEE (reference sequence). CDR3 nucleotide sequence: TGTGCCAGCAGCTTGAACGGGGAAGGTTACGAGCAGTACGTC. Its translation is CASSLNGEGYEQYV.

To note about this clonotype: This may come from a read error, since a much larger clone is one base off. The rearrangement joins TRBV7-2 to TRBJ2-3, with D perhaps matching TRBD1 (6 bases). CDR1 SGHTA and CDR2 FQGNSA come from the germline V gene. This CDR3 is 16 amino acids long. Trimming pared 2 bases from V and 0 bases from J, leaving 12 bases between. This CDR3 is CASSLRTEDSTDTQYF. The CDR3 DNA reads TGTGCCAGCAGCTTAAGGACAGAGGACAGCACAGATACGCAGTATTTT.

This clonotype was detected a few times. V and J are TRBV11-2 and TRBJ2-5; 7 bases align to TRBD2. CDR1 is SGHAT and CDR2 is FQNNGV in the germline V gene. After removal of 4 bases from V and 5 bases from J, the junction contained 7 bases not matched to a gene. The CDR3 extends over 14 amino acids. The CDR3 is CASSSLGGAETQYF. CDR3 coding DNA: TGTGCCAGCAGCTCCCTGGGAGGGGCGGAGACCCAGTACTTC. Filled out from reference TRBV11-2 and TRBJ2-5, the complete variable domain reads EAGVAQSPRYKIIEKRQSVAFWCNPISGHATLYWYQQILGQGPKLLIQFQNNGVVDDSQLPKDRFSAERLKGVDSTLKIQPAKLEDSAVYLCASSSLGGAETQYFGPGTRLLVL.

This clonotype was picked up a small number of times. The chain links TRBV20-1 to TRBJ2-5; tentatively, D is TRBD2 (5 bases). CDR1 and CDR2 (germline): DFQATT, SNEGSKA (reference sequence). The CDR3 loop spans 13 amino acids. Trimming took 6 bases from V and 5 from J, leaving 16 bases between them. CDR3 DNA: TGCAGTGCAGACCGGACTCGGAGGGAGACCCAGTACTTC. It codes for CSADRTRRETQYF.

This clonotype was counted ten times or more. The genes are TRBV5-1 and TRBJ2-7; D not resolved. V lost 5 bases and J lost 6, with 9 bases in between. The CDR3 runs 11 residues. Germline lookup yields CDR1 SGHRS and CDR2 YFSETQ. CDR3 protein: CASRNNVEQYF. In nucleotides, the CDR3 is TGCGCCAGCAGAAATAACGTCGAGCAGTACTTC.